These T cell receptor beta chains were read from a single sample in a study of graft-versus-host responses after intestinal transplantation. The antigens these receptors bind are not known. Profiling relied on immunoSEQ multiplex PCR, and the TCRdb table lists in-frame clones only, not all of them. The table includes 90,000 to 95,000 clones, 90% to 95% detected once. The source was unstimulated CD8+ T cells sorted from spleen or lymph node cells, collected before intestinal transplant. The receptors here all came from a human donor who received an intestinal transplant. Both conserved end residues are part of each CDR3. The order of the fields is clone size, J gene, V gene, CDR3 protein. Clone size, where shown, is once, few, many, or a class for clones that have expanded.

. | TRBJ2-7 | TRBV9 | CASNPSGGDYEQYF
. | TRBJ2-2 | TRBV19 | CASCSETAFSGELFF
. | TRBJ2-2 | TRBV9 | CASTGSDGAGELFF
once | TRBJ2-3 | TRBV9 | CASSVARGGTDTQYF
. | TRBJ1-3 | TRBV28 | CASSLSGDTIYF
few | TRBJ2-2 | TRBV7-6 | CASSPQGPEHRGAVF
. | TRBJ1-1 | TRBV5-6 | CASSLTGMDTEAFF
. | TRBJ1-1 | TRBV18 | CASSPNELAEAFF
. | TRBJ1-1 | TRBV7-9 | CASSLTGGYTEAFF
. | TRBJ2-5 | TRBV30 | CAWRTSGLQETQYF
. | TRBJ2-7 | TRBV6-1 | CASSGTGLSYEQYF
. | TRBJ1-1 | TRBV5-5 | CASSLRGLNTEAFF
few | TRBJ2-2 | TRBV6-6 | CASLGGTGELFF
. | TRBJ1-5 | TRBV11-2 | CASSLVETVYNQPQHF
. | TRBJ2-3 | TRBV9 | CASSPPLAGGEADTQYF
. | TRBJ2-1 | TRBV2 | CASSDNNEQFF
. | TRBJ2-7 | TRBV9 | CASSVGEASYEQYF
. | TRBJ2-3 | TRBV9 | CASSRGGRETDTQYF
. | TRBJ1-1 | TRBV5-1 | CASSLLLHSPEAFF
. | TRBJ2-4 | TRBV7-9 | CASSQQGRGTKNIQYF
. | TRBJ2-2 | TRBV7-8 | CASSLDRRPPTGELFF
. | TRBJ2-5 | TRBV7-2 | CASSSLTHSGGGETQYF
. | TRBJ2-1 | TRBV28 | CASMRILAQPFF
. | TRBJ2-2 | TRBV27 | CASSSRRENTGELFF